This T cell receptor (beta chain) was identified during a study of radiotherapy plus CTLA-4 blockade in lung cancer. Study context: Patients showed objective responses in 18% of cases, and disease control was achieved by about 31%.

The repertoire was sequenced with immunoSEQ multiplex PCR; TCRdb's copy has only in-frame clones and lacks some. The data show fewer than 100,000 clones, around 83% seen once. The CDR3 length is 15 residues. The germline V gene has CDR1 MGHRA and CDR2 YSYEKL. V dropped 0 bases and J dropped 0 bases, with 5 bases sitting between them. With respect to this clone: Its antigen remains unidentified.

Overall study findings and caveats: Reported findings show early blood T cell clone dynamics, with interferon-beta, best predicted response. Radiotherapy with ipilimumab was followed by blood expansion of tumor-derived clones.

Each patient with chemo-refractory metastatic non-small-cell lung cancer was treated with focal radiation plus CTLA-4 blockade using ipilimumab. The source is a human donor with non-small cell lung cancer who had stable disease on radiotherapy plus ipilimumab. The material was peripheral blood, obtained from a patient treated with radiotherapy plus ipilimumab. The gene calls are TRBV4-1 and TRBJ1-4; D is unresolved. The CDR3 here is CASSQDHTTNEKLFF. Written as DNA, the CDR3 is TGCGCCAGCAGCCAAGATCACACAACTAATGAAAAACTGTTTTTT.